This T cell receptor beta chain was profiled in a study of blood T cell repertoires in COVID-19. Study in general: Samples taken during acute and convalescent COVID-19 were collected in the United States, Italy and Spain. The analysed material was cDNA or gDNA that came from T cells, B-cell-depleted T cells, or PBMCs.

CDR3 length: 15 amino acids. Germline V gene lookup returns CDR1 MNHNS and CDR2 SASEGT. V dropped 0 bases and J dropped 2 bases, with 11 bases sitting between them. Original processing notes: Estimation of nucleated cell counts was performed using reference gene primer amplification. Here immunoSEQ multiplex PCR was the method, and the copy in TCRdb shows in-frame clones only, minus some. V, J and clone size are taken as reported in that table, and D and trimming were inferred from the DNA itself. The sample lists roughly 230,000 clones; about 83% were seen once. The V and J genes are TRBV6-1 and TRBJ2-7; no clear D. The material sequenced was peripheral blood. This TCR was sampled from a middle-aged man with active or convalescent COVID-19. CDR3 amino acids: CASSEANTVAYEQYF. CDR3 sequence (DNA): TGTGCCAGCAGTGAAGCGAATACAGTCGCCTACGAGCAGTACTTC.